This is a list of T cell receptor beta chains from one sample in a study of blood T cell repertoires in COVID-19. The table came from immunoSEQ multiplex PCR; TCRdb's copy has only in-frame clones and leaves some out. In the table there are about 370,000 clones, about 90% of which are singletons. Sequencing was performed on peripheral blood. The source is a woman aged 30 to 39 with COVID-19, enrolled during active disease. CDR3s include the opening cysteine and the closing phenylalanine or tryptophan. The order of the fields is CDR3 protein, CDR3 DNA, V gene, J gene, D gene, clone size. The D gene is left open where the match is weak. The size field is filled for only some rows; it gives once, few, many or a size class.

CASSLGTPDEQFF,TGCGCCAGCAGCCTCGGGACTCCCGATGAGCAGTTCTTC,TRBV4-3,TRBJ2-1,NA,NA
CASSLAVNRGLGNTIYF,TGTGCCAGCAGCTTAGCAGTTAACAGGGGGCTCGGAAACACCATATATTTT,TRBV7-9,TRBJ1-3,TRBD1,once
CASSPAGVYTEAFF,TGTGCCAGTAGTCCGGCGGGGGTCTACACTGAAGCTTTCTTT,TRBV19,TRBJ1-1,NA,NA
CAIGLPGQPQHF,TGTGCCATCGGTCTGCCAGGTCAGCCCCAGCATTTT,TRBV10-3,TRBJ1-5,NA,NA
CASSPDLEQSNNSPLHF,TGCGCCAGCAGCCCGGATTTAGAACAGTCTAATAATTCACCCCTCCACTTT,TRBV4-1,TRBJ1-6,NA,NA
CAWSGSNEKLFF,TGTGCCTGGAGCGGGTCGAATGAAAAACTGTTTTTT,TRBV30,TRBJ1-4,NA,NA
CASSFGQYEQYF,TGTGCCAGCAGTTTTGGGCAGTACGAGCAGTACTTC,TRBV28,TRBJ2-7,NA,once
CASSLIAGAYNEQFF,TGCGCCAGCAGCTTGATAGCGGGCGCCTACAATGAGCAGTTCTTC,TRBV5-1,TRBJ2-1,TRBD2,once
CASTGQGYNEQFF,TGCGCCAGCACAGGGCAGGGCTACAATGAGCAGTTCTTC,TRBV5-1,TRBJ2-1,NA,NA
CASRAAMNTEAFF,TGTGCCAGCAGGGCGGCGATGAACACTGAAGCTTTCTTT,TRBV6-5,TRBJ1-1,NA,NA
CASSLVTGGTEAFF,TGTGCCAGCAGCTTGGTAACAGGGGGCACTGAAGCTTTCTTT,TRBV7-9,TRBJ1-1,TRBD1,NA
CASRTGSGTDTQYF,TGTGCCAGCAGAACAGGGTCGGGCACAGATACGCAGTATTTT,TRBV2,TRBJ2-3,NA,NA
CATSRNDRVGGYTF,TGTGCCACCAGCAGGAATGACAGGGTTGGTGGCTACACCTTC,TRBV15,TRBJ1-2,TRBD1,NA
CASSESQTGVKQPQHF,TGTGCCAGCAGTGAATCCCAGACAGGGGTGAAACAGCCCCAGCATTTT,TRBV2,TRBJ1-5,TRBD1,NA
CATVTGQGYEQYF,TGTGCCACCGTGACTGGACAGGGCTACGAGCAGTACTTC,TRBV7-9,TRBJ2-7,TRBD1,NA
CASSLGRSEAFF,TGTGCCAGCAGTCTTGGGAGATCTGAAGCTTTCTTT,TRBV28,TRBJ1-1,NA,NA
CASSQVEGVTQYF,TGTGCCAGCAGCCAAGTCGAGGGGGTGACCCAGTACTTC,TRBV3-1/TRBV3-2,TRBJ2-5,NA,NA
CASTRTGELFF,TGTGCCAGCACTAGGACCGGGGAGCTGTTTTTT,TRBV2,TRBJ2-2,NA,NA
CASSSGGSRTNYGYTF,TGTGCCAGCAGCTCAGGGGGCAGCAGGACCAACTATGGCTACACCTTC,TRBV7-2,TRBJ1-2,TRBD1,many
CASSLNRGQYEQYF,TGTGCCAGCAGTTTAAACAGGGGGCAATACGAGCAGTACTTC,TRBV27,TRBJ2-7,TRBD1,NA
CASTPDRDTGELFF,TGTGCCAGCACTCCCGACAGGGACACCGGGGAGCTGTTTTTT,TRBV6-6,TRBJ2-2,TRBD1,NA
CASALGGSQETQYF,TGTGCCAGCGCATTGGGAGGGAGCCAAGAGACCCAGTACTTC,TRBV5-4,TRBJ2-5,TRBD2,once
CASSPTAGTYNEQFF,TGTGCCAGCAGCCCGACAGCGGGAACCTACAATGAGCAGTTCTTC,TRBV4-2,TRBJ2-1,TRBD2,NA
CATGQAPSGANVLTF,TGTGCCACGGGACAGGCGCCCTCTGGGGCCAACGTCCTGACTTTC,TRBV19,TRBJ2-6,TRBD1,once
CASSLGGQGASLRDTQYF,TGTGCCAGCAGCTTAGGGGGACAGGGGGCGAGTCTAAGGGATACGCAGTATTTT,TRBV11-2,TRBJ2-3,TRBD1,NA
CATSRGGATNEKLFF,TGTGCCACCAGCAGAGGGGGAGCAACTAATGAAAAACTGTTTTTT,TRBV15,TRBJ1-4,NA,NA
CASTSQGQYQETQYF,TGTGCCAGCACGAGTCAAGGACAGTACCAAGAGACCCAGTACTTC,TRBV6-5,TRBJ2-5,NA,NA
CASSQTGNQPQHF,TGCGCCAGCAGCCAGACAGGTAATCAGCCCCAGCATTTT,TRBV4-3,TRBJ1-5,NA,NA
CASSFGGSISYEQYF,TGCGCCAGCAGCTTTGGAGGGAGCATATCCTACGAGCAGTACTTC,TRBV5-1,TRBJ2-7,NA,NA
CASSDRRGAYEQYF,TGCGCCAGCAGTGATCGGCGGGGGGCCTACGAGCAGTACTTC,TRBV10-2,TRBJ2-7,TRBD2,NA
CASSLLTGAGYTF,TGTGCCAGCAGTTTATTAACAGGGGCGGGCTACACCTTC,TRBV28,TRBJ1-2,TRBD1,NA
CASRDSLSYEQYF,TGTGCTAGCCGGGACTCTCTTTCCTACGAGCAGTACTTC,TRBV12-5,TRBJ2-7,NA,NA
CASSERTGKGTIYF,TGCGCCAGCAGTGAACGGACAGGGAAAGGGACCATATATTTT,TRBV10-2,TRBJ1-3,TRBD1,once
CASRQPPGANVLTF,TGTGCCAGCAGACAACCACCTGGGGCCAACGTCCTGACTTTC,TRBV21-1,TRBJ2-6,NA,NA
CASSSRYEQFF,TGTGCCAGCAGTTCCCGGTATGAGCAGTTCTTC,TRBV28,TRBJ2-1,NA,NA
CASSGSPGTREYF,TGCGCCAGCAGCGGGTCTCCCGGGACTAGAGAGTATTTT,TRBV5-1,TRBJ2-3,TRBD2,NA
CASRTGLAGADTQYF,TGTGCCAGCAGGACGGGACTAGCGGGAGCAGATACGCAGTATTTT,TRBV9,TRBJ2-3,TRBD2,NA
CASSRSGFNTGELFF,TGCGCCAGCAGCCGGTCAGGGTTCAACACCGGGGAGCTGTTTTTT,TRBV4-1,TRBJ2-2,NA,NA
CATAPNPSLEQYF,TGTGCCACCGCCCCTAATCCTTCTCTCGAGCAGTACTTC,TRBV15,TRBJ2-7,NA,NA
CASSQSGTGASYEQYF,TGCGCCAGCAGCCAATCCGGGACAGGGGCATCCTACGAGCAGTACTTC,TRBV4-1,TRBJ2-7,TRBD1,NA
CASSKWGGPDTEAFF,TGTGCCAGCAGCAAGTGGGGGGGCCCGGACACTGAAGCTTTCTTT,TRBV21-1,TRBJ1-1,NA,NA
CASSMDWTGVGEQYF,TGTGCCAGTAGTATGGATTGGACAGGGGTGGGTGAGCAGTACTTC,TRBV19,TRBJ2-7,TRBD1,NA
CAISSITGGSYEQYF,TGTGCCATCAGTTCAATTACCGGGGGATCCTACGAGCAGTACTTC,TRBV10-3,TRBJ2-7,NA,NA
CASRRALASSYNEQFF,TGTGCCAGCAGGCGCGCACTAGCAAGCTCCTACAATGAGCAGTTCTTC,TRBV28,TRBJ2-1,NA,NA
CATCPRSTGELFF,TGTGCCACCTGCCCGCGGAGCACCGGGGAGCTGTTTTTT,TRBV15,TRBJ2-2,NA,NA
CASSLETSGRYNEQFF,TGTGCCAGCTCACTGGAGACTAGCGGGAGATACAATGAGCAGTTCTTC,TRBV18,TRBJ2-1,TRBD2,NA
CASSPDSGRRTGELFF,TGTGCCAGCAGCCCAGATAGCGGGAGGCGCACCGGGGAGCTGTTTTTT,TRBV7-2,TRBJ2-2,TRBD2,many
CSVGLQGGAFF,TGCAGCGTCGGACTTCAAGGGGGAGCTTTCTTT,TRBV29-1,TRBJ1-1,NA,NA
CASSLIQGAYEQYF,TGTGCCAGCAGCTTAATCCAGGGGGCCTACGAGCAGTACTTC,TRBV13,TRBJ2-7,TRBD1,NA
CASSKPGQQNTEAFF,TGTGCCAGTAGTAAACCGGGACAGCAGAACACTGAAGCTTTCTTT,TRBV19,TRBJ1-1,TRBD1,NA
CASSSGGYEQYF,TGTGCCAGCAGTTCAGGTGGCTACGAGCAGTACTTC,TRBV2,TRBJ2-7,NA,NA
CASSALAGGLYEQYF,TGTGCCAGCAGCGCTTTAGCGGGAGGCCTCTACGAGCAGTACTTC,TRBV5-5,TRBJ2-7,TRBD2,NA
CAWHAGTEAFF,TGTGCCTGGCATGCGGGGACTGAAGCTTTCTTT,TRBV30,TRBJ1-1,NA,NA